This paragraph covers one T cell receptor (beta chain) sequence. What it binds is unknown. Sequencing was performed with immunoSEQ multiplex PCR; in TCRdb, only in-frame clones are kept and a portion is missing. This table has just over 80,000 clones, about 82% appearing once. The CDR3 consists of 16 residues. Germline loops: CDR1 SGHRS, CDR2 YFSETQ. The J segment lost 2 bases and the V segment lost 4 bases, leaving 5 bases of the junction unmatched. The data were taken from a study of a mutant IDH1 vaccine in newly diagnosed glioma. Study summary: Initiation of the vaccine course occurred 4-6 weeks after radiotherapy alone, or alongside temozolomide cycles. Treated individuals were around 62% male and roughly 40% female, averaging 40.4 years of age. Receipt of radiotherapy, temozolomide, or both preceded the study, and most received both.

Sample time point: week 23, last vaccination. Each vaccine dose was 300 ug of mutant IDH1 20-mer peptide, with topical imiquimod. The sequences come from PBMCs, collected from a glioma patient whose treatment included an IDH1 peptide vaccine. The receptor's source is a man aged 25 to 40 with glioma. Some clones in this sample may be carry-over from other donors' samples. V usage is TRBV5-1 and J usage is TRBJ2-3; TRBD2 matches 12 bases. The CDR3 DNA is TGCGCCAGCAGCCCTAGGACTAGCGGGGTCACAGATACGCAGTATTTT. It codes for CASSPRTSGVTDTQYF.